These T cell receptor beta chains were read from a single sample in a study of glioma-infiltrating T cells after dendritic cell vaccination. Method: immunoSEQ multiplex PCR; TCRdb's copy keeps in-frame clones and lacks some. The data show about 92,000 clones, around 84% seen once. The sequencing here drew on blood, taken before dendritic cell vaccination. These TCRs come from a human donor with glioblastoma. CDR3s include the opening cysteine and the closing phenylalanine or tryptophan. D genes are given only for firm matches. Clone size appears in some rows only: once, few, many, or a class for an expanded clone.

d_call	j_call	clone_size	v_call	cdr3_nt	cdr3_aa
NA	TRBJ2-7	NA	TRBV6-5	TGTGCCAGCAGTTACGGTCCGCAGGGGAACGAGCAGTACTTC	CASSYGPQGNEQYF
NA	TRBJ1-3	NA	TRBV5-4	TGTGCCAGCAGCTTGGGTAATGCAGGGGCTGGAAACACCATATATTTT	CASSLGNAGAGNTIYF
TRBD2	TRBJ2-2	NA	TRBV5-1	TGCGCCAGCAGCATTGCGGGAGGCACCGGGGAGCTGTTTTTT	CASSIAGGTGELFF
NA	TRBJ2-2	once	TRBV6-1	TGTGCCAGCAGTGAAGCTAGAGGGGACATAGGCTCTTCGTTCACCGGGGAGCTGTTTTTT	CASSEARGDIGSSFTGELFF
TRBD2	TRBJ2-3	NA	TRBV5-6	TGTGCCAGCAGCTTGAGCGGGACTTCTACAGATACGCAGTATTTT	CASSLSGTSTDTQYF
TRBD1	TRBJ1-6	NA	TRBV2	TGTGCCAGCAGTGGGATTGGGACAGGCGCATCGGGTTCACCCCTCCACTTT	CASSGIGTGASGSPLHF
TRBD1	TRBJ2-7	NA	TRBV6-5	TGTGCCAGCAGTTACCTGGGACAGGGTCTCCCCCAGCAGTACTTC	CASSYLGQGLPQQYF
NA	TRBJ2-7	few	TRBV7-3	TGTGCCAGCAGCTTGTCGTCCTACGAGCAGTACTTC	CASSLSSYEQYF
NA	TRBJ2-5	NA	TRBV5-6	TGTGCCAGCAGCTTTTCAGGGGGGCAGACCCAGTACTTC	CASSFSGGQTQYF
TRBD1	TRBJ1-5	NA	TRBV28	TGTGCCAGCAGAGACGACAGGGAGGGCAATCAGCCCCAGCATTTT	CASRDDREGNQPQHF
NA	TRBJ2-1	once	TRBV4-1	TGCGCCAGCAGCCATACGGCGCTAGCGGAAAGGGGGATGTACAATGAGCAGTTCTTC	CASSHTALAERGMYNEQFF
TRBD1	TRBJ1-1	NA	TRBV19	TGTGCCAGTAGCGACAGGGCTGGAGGAGTTAAAGCTTTCTTT	CASSDRAGGVKAFF
TRBD1	TRBJ1-5	NA	TRBV5-4	TGTGCCAGCAGCCCCGACAGGGGATTGAATCAGCCCCAGCATTTT	CASSPDRGLNQPQHF
NA	TRBJ2-7	NA	TRBV28	TGTGCCAGCAGTTTTAGCAGGGCATTCGAGCAGTACTTC	CASSFSRAFEQYF
TRBD2	TRBJ2-3	NA	TRBV6-1	TGTGCCAGCAGTGAACTAGCGGGAGGGCCTAGCACAGATACGCAGTATTTT	CASSELAGGPSTDTQYF
TRBD1	TRBJ2-3	NA	TRBV27	TGTGCCAGCAGTCCCGGGACAGGGGGCATTTCAGATACGCAGTATTTT	CASSPGTGGISDTQYF
TRBD2	TRBJ2-5	NA	TRBV2	TGTGCCAGCAGTACCGGGACTAGCGGTCAAGAGACCCAGTACTTC	CASSTGTSGQETQYF